The clone carrying this T cell receptor (beta chain) was counted a few times. Its antigen is as yet unknown. This sample is part of a study of a mutant IDH1 vaccine in newly diagnosed glioma. Study overall: The first vaccination came 4-6 weeks after radiotherapy alone, or with temozolomide cycles. Treated patients had a mean age of approximately 40 years and a 62.5% male, around 40% female split.

Here immunoSEQ multiplex PCR was the method, and the copy in TCRdb shows in-frame clones only, minus some. The sample has about 58,000 clones, around four fifths seen once. Described time point: week 5, during vaccination. Each dose delivered 300 ug of mutant IDH1 20-mer peptide subcutaneously with imiquimod. This clonotype was sampled from a woman between 45 and 60 years old with glioma. The sequencing used PBMCs, collected from a glioma patient whose treatment included an IDH1 peptide vaccine.

The CDR3 DNA follows: TGTGCCAGCAGCCCCCTGGAGGGGATGAACACTGAAGCTTTCTTT. Translated, it gives CASSPLEGMNTEAFF. The chain links TRBV7-8 to TRBJ1-1; tentatively, D is TRBD1 (5 bases). V lost 5 bases and J lost 0, with 13 bases in between. The CDR3 sequence is 15 residues long. Per germline, CDR1 SGHVS and CDR2 FQNEAQ. The whole variable domain, remainder taken from reference TRBV7-8 and TRBJ1-1, is GAGVSQSPRYKVAKRGQDVALRCDPISGHVSLFWYQQALGQGPEFLTYFQNEAQLDKSGLPSDRFFAERPEGSVSTLKIQRTQQEDSAVYLCASSPLEGMNTEAFFGQGTRLTVV.